Reported below is one TCR beta chain. Terminally differentiated effector memory CD45RA+ cells were left out of the naive CD8 fraction, which was CD45RO-negative and positively selected for CCR7. Every donor, a Caucasian adult, lived in Nashville, Tennessee. The CDR3 sequence is 15 residues long. Trimming shortened V by 0 bases and J by 7 bases, and 13 bases separated the two germline ends. Germline lookup yields CDR1 SGDLS and CDR2 YYNGEE. TCRdb's table, derived via immunoSEQ multiplex PCR, lists solely in-frame clones and lacks some. The sample lists around 2.1 million clones, just over 90% occurring once. The source of the sample is a study of shared clonotypes between healthy human individuals.

The sequenced material came from naive CD8+ T cells from PBMCs. V is TRBV9 and J is TRBJ2-2, with D unresolved. The sequence was collected from a man aged 18 to 30 in good health. Some clones in this sample may be carry-over from other donors' samples. CDR3 DNA: TGTGCCAGCAGCGTAGCTGGGCCGCAATACGGGGAGCTGTTTTTT. This gives the protein CASSVAGPQYGELFF.